The rows below give T cell receptor beta chains drawn from one sample of a study of blood T cell repertoires in COVID-19. The table came from immunoSEQ multiplex PCR; TCRdb's copy has only in-frame clones and leaves some out. The data hold about 430,000 clones, with roughly 90% observed a single time. Sample: peripheral blood. These receptors originate from a young man with COVID-19, enrolled during active disease. CDR3s include the opening cysteine and the closing phenylalanine or tryptophan. The D gene is left open where the match is weak. Size is stated for part of the rows, as once, few or many counts, or as a class when the clone is expanded.

>TRBJ2-1|-|TRBV5-6|-
CASSPRYRVRLNEQFF
TGTGCCAGCAGCCCTCGTTACAGGGTCCGGCTTAATGAGCAGTTCTTC
>TRBJ2-2|once|TRBV9|TRBD2
CASKSGLADTGELFF
TGTGCCAGCAAATCGGGACTAGCGGACACCGGGGAGCTGTTTTTT
>TRBJ2-7|-|TRBV18|TRBD1
CASSVGQGIYEQYF
TGTGCCAGCTCGGTTGGACAGGGGATTTACGAGCAGTACTTC
>TRBJ1-5|-|TRBV18|TRBD1
CASSPADRANQPQHF
TGTGCCAGCTCACCAGCGGACAGGGCTAATCAGCCCCAGCATTTT
>TRBJ2-1|-|TRBV4-1|-
CASSPTRFSYNEQFF
TGCGCCAGCAGCCCCACTAGGTTCTCCTACAATGAGCAGTTCTTC
>TRBJ2-2|-|TRBV11-3|TRBD1
CASSSAAGGATGELFF
TGTGCCAGCAGCTCCGCTGCAGGGGGAGCTACCGGGGAGCTGTTTTTT
>TRBJ2-1|-|TRBV6-5|-
CASSYSKAGSREQFF
TGTGCCAGCAGTTACTCGAAGGCGGGATCCAGAGAGCAGTTCTTC
>TRBJ1-5|-|TRBV6-5|TRBD1
CASRADRGDQPQHF
TGTGCCAGCAGAGCCGACAGGGGGGATCAGCCCCAGCATTTT
>TRBJ2-2|-|TRBV7-8|TRBD2
CASSSPLAGANTGELFF
TGTGCCAGCAGCTCACCTCTAGCGGGGGCGAACACCGGGGAGCTGTTTTTT
>TRBJ2-2|once|TRBV6-5|TRBD1
CASARDRVNTGELFF
TGTGCCAGCGCCCGGGACAGGGTTAACACCGGGGAGCTGTTTTTT
>TRBJ2-5|-|TRBV13|TRBD2
CASSARLAGATPGETQYF
TGTGCCAGCAGCGCCCGACTAGCGGGAGCCACCCCGGGAGAGACCCAGTACTTC
>TRBJ1-2|-|TRBV28|TRBD1
CASSFPPDRGINGYTF
TGTGCCAGCAGTTTCCCTCCGGACAGGGGAATCAATGGCTACACCTTC
>TRBJ1-4|-|TRBV3-1/TRBV3-2|-
CASSHLSYEKLFF
TGTGCCAGCAGCCATCTAAGTTATGAAAAACTGTTTTTT
>TRBJ2-7|-|TRBV3-1/TRBV3-2|TRBD1
CASRGTGGGEQYF
TGTGCCAGCAGAGGGACAGGGGGCGGCGAGCAGTACTTC
>TRBJ1-1|once|TRBV6-1|-
CASSESTRAFF
TGTGCCAGCAGTGAATCCACGAGGGCTTTCTTT
>TRBJ2-7|-|TRBV5-4|-
CASSRAEGLEQYF
TGTGCCAGCAGCCGAGCGGAGGGCCTCGAGCAGTACTTC
>TRBJ2-7|once|TRBV10-2|TRBD2
CASSESSASGAYEQYF
TGCGCCAGCAGTGAGTCGTCGGCTAGCGGGGCATACGAGCAGTACTTC
>TRBJ2-1|-|TRBV7-9|-
CATAGTRSYNEQFF
TGTGCCACCGCTGGGACTCGATCCTACAATGAGCAGTTCTTC
>TRBJ1-6|-|TRBV19|TRBD1
CASSIAQDRRSSPLHF
TGTGCCAGTAGTATAGCCCAGGACAGGAGAAGTTCACCCCTCCACTTT
>TRBJ2-1|-|TRBV3-1/TRBV3-2|-
CASSQGSLNEQFF
TGTGCCAGCAGCCAAGGAAGCTTGAATGAGCAGTTCTTC
>TRBJ1-6|-|TRBV2|-
CASGPGFYNSPLHF
TGTGCCAGTGGTCCCGGTTTCTATAATTCACCCCTCCACTTT
>TRBJ1-1|-|TRBV29-1|-
CSVPANWGAGEAFF
TGCAGCGTCCCTGCGAATTGGGGCGCGGGGGAAGCTTTCTTT
>TRBJ2-4|-|TRBV4-1|-
CASSQTAQLAKNIQYF
TGCGCCAGCAGCCAGACAGCCCAGCTAGCCAAAAACATTCAGTACTTC
>TRBJ1-1|-|TRBV6-5|-
CASRPGSTGNTEAFF
TGTGCCAGCCGACCCGGTTCCACGGGGAACACTGAAGCTTTCTTT
>TRBJ2-3|-|TRBV19|-
CASSIDLNRATDTQYF
TGTGCCAGTAGTATAGATCTAAACAGGGCCACAGATACGCAGTATTTT
>TRBJ2-3|-|TRBV9|-
CASSVGGSTDTQYF
TGTGCCAGCAGCGTAGGCGGAAGCACAGATACGCAGTATTTT
>TRBJ2-1|once|TRBV11-3|TRBD2
CASGLAGGYNEQFF
TGTGCCAGCGGACTAGCGGGAGGGTACAATGAGCAGTTCTTC
>TRBJ1-2|-|TRBV5-6|TRBD1
CASSLVEGTGNYGYTF
TGTGCCAGCAGCTTGGTAGAGGGGACAGGGAATTATGGCTACACCTTC
>TRBJ1-6|-|TRBV5-1|TRBD1
CASSARQGSYNSPLHF
TGCGCCAGCAGCGCCCGACAGGGCTCCTATAATTCACCCCTCCACTTT
>TRBJ1-3|once|TRBV5-1|-
CASRKGTGNTIYF
TGCGCCAGCAGGAAGGGGACTGGAAACACCATATATTTT
>TRBJ2-1|-|TRBV6-5|-
CASIRGSGEQFF
TGTGCCAGCATACGGGGGTCGGGCGAGCAGTTCTTC
>TRBJ2-5|-|TRBV5-8|-
CASSSTGEETQYF
TGTGCCAGCAGTTCGACGGGGGAAGAGACCCAGTACTTC
>TRBJ2-3|-|TRBV6-5|TRBD1
CASSSKTGANTDTQYF
TGTGCCAGCAGTTCCAAGACAGGGGCCAACACAGATACGCAGTATTTT
>TRBJ2-2|-|TRBV3-1/TRBV3-2|TRBD1
CASSTGRQGATGELFF
TGTGCCAGCAGCACAGGAAGACAGGGAGCCACCGGGGAGCTGTTTTTT
>TRBJ2-7|-|TRBV7-6|TRBD1
CASSAGTGFYEQYF
TGTGCCAGCAGCGCCGGGACAGGGTTCTACGAGCAGTACTTC